The sequence of this TCR beta chain was determined in a study of blood T cells in healthy people across ages. Alongside a J-beta primer mix, a sample-barcoded 5' primer served in a second PCR lasting roughly 6 to 12 cycles. Using its own MiXCR run on the 5' RACE reads, TCRdb lists one record per CDR3 protein. The data contain fewer than 750,000 distinct CDR3 sequences, about 51% of them seen just once; the ten biggest clones take up approximately 12%. Germline V gives CDR1 MGHDK, CDR2 SYGVNS. J was trimmed by 5 bases and V by 4 bases; bases with no gene match: 10. The length of the CDR3 is 15 residues.

The J gene is TRBJ2-7, the V gene TRBV25-1, with TRBD1 identical over 8 bases. This receptor was taken from a woman of 80 years or more in good health. Source material: blood. CDR3 coding DNA: TGTGCCAGCAGTGTAATAGGACAGGGAAAGGACGAGCAGTACTTC. Its protein is CASSVIGQGKDEQYF.